Each of the 21 T cell receptor beta chains below was sequenced from the same sample in a study of T cell repertoires in cytomegalovirus infection. TCRdb passed the reads through MiXCR, listing each CDR3 protein once. Among fewer than 200,000 distinct CDR3 sequences listed, roughly an eighth were seen once. Sequencing was carried out using PBMCs. These receptors all come from a human donor in good health (CMV status not recorded). Some clones in this sample may be carry-over from other donors' samples.

In nucleotides, the CDR3 is TGTGCCAGCAGCCACGGAGGGAACTATGGCTACACCTTC. Its protein product is CASSHGGNYGYTF. The chain joins TRBV7-3 to TRBJ1-2; no clear D gene. Germline V gene sequence: CDR1 SGHTA, CDR2 FQGTGA. The V end was cut by 5 bases, the J end by 2 bases, with 9 bases between. The CDR3 covers 13 residues.

This clonotype was seen at least ten times. The V call is TRBV6-1, the J call TRBJ2-6; D possibly corresponds to TRBD1 (6 bases). The germline V gene has CDR1 MNHNS and CDR2 SASEGT. The ends were cut back, 5 bases at V and 0 bases at J, with 14 bases in the middle. The CDR3 has 17 amino acids. The CDR3 reads CASSSDRFDSGANVLTF. CDR3 in DNA: TGTGCCAGCAGTTCCGACAGGTTTGACTCTGGGGCCAACGTCCTGACTTTC.

The chain employs TRBV14 and TRBJ2-7; D is ambiguous. The CDR3 contains 17 residues. V shed 2 bases and J shed 2 bases, with 19 bases lying between them. Germline V gives CDR1 SGHDN, CDR2 FVKESK. CDR3 region: CASSQYRVGGPTYEQYF. CDR3 nucleotides: TGTGCCAGCAGCCAATACCGAGTCGGTGGGCCGACCTACGAGCAGTACTTC.

The J gene is TRBJ2-1, the V gene TRBV15; possible D gene TRBD2, 6 bases. Looked up from germline, CDR1 is LNHNV and CDR2 is YYDKDF (reference sequence). The CDR3 totals 16 residues. V lost 4 bases, J lost 4 bases, and 17 bases lay in between. CDR3 coding DNA: TGTGCCACCAGCAAACCGGGGCGGGGTGGTTACAATGAGCAGTTCTTC. Encoded protein: CATSKPGRGGYNEQFF.

This clonotype was observed a few times. This rearrangement joins TRBV15 to TRBJ2-5, with D tentatively TRBD1 (6 bases). The CDR3 contains 14 residues. V was shortened by 0 bases and J by 4 bases, with 9 bases between the two germline ends. Germline loops: CDR1 LNHNV, CDR2 YYDKDF (reference sequence). CDR3 sequence: CATSRDRTAETQYF. CDR3 nucleotide sequence: TGTGCCACCAGCAGAGATAGGACAGCAGAGACCCAGTACTTC.

This clonotype was seen a few times. The V and J genes are TRBV28 and TRBJ2-2; a weak D match, TRBD2 (5 bases). This CDR3 has 14 residues. Germline CDR1 MDHEN, CDR2 SYDVKM. V lost 8 bases and J 6 bases, leaving 16 bases between the germline ends. The CDR3 protein is CASQRTGRAGELFF. CDR3 coding DNA: TGTGCCAGCCAACGTACGGGAAGGGCCGGGGAGCTGTTTTTT.

This clonotype came up a few times. This rearrangement joins TRBV28 to TRBJ1-3, with D uncertain. Germline V gene lookup returns CDR1 MDHEN and CDR2 SYDVKM. The V end lost 2 bases, the J end lost 4 bases, and 9 bases lay between the germline ends. CDR3 length: 14 residues. CDR3 loop: CASSLSQLGNTIYF. The DNA for the CDR3 is TGTGCCAGCAGTTTAAGCCAGTTGGGAAACACCATATATTTT.

The chain is built from TRBV20-1 and TRBJ1-1; TRBD1 matches at 7 bases. The germline gives CDR1 DFQATT, CDR2 SNEGSKA (reference sequence). With V trimmed by 2 bases and J by 3 bases, 6 bases remained unmatched. CDR3 length: 14 amino acids. The CDR3: CSARKGDRDTEAFF. The CDR3 bases are TGCAGTGCTAGAAAGGGAGACAGGGACACTGAAGCTTTCTTT.

The chain employs TRBV28 and TRBJ2-5; D may be TRBD2 (5 bases). The V gene lost 6 bases and the J gene lost 5 bases, with 13 bases spanning the gap. Germline V gene data show CDR1 as MDHEN and CDR2 as SYDVKM. This CDR3 region has 13 residues. CDR3: CASRKRALETQYF. The CDR3 nucleotides read TGTGCCAGCAGAAAGAGGGCCCTCGAGACCCAGTACTTC.

V usage is TRBV28 and J usage is TRBJ1-2; D uncertain. Germline lookup yields CDR1 MDHEN and CDR2 SYDVKM. The CDR3 runs 12 residues. The V and J ends lost 7 bases and 5 bases respectively, with 11 bases between them. The CDR3 DNA sequence: TGTGCCAGCAACCGACAAGCGTATGGCTACACCTTC. This encodes CASNRQAYGYTF.

The rearrangement uses TRBV6-5 and TRBJ1-5, with D tentatively TRBD1 (6 bases). This CDR3 is built from 15 residues. The V end lost 0 bases, the J end lost 8 bases, and 14 bases lay between the germline ends. Germline CDR1 is MNHEY and CDR2 is SVGAGI. The CDR3 DNA sequence: TGTGCCAGCAGTTACTCGAACAGGGTTGGTGAGCCCCAGCATTTT. This codes for CASSYSNRVGEPQHF.

This clonotype has a handful of counts. The rearrangement joins TRBV5-5 to TRBJ1-1, with D maybe TRBD1 (5 bases). The CDR3 has 16 amino acids. V was clipped by 2 bases and J by 4 bases, with 18 bases between them. The germline V gene has CDR1 SGHKS and CDR2 YYEKEE (reference sequence). As DNA, the CDR3 is TGTGCCAGCAGCTTTTCTTGGGGGGGTATGGGCACTGAAGCTTTCTTT. As protein: CASSFSWGGMGTEAFF.

The chain carries TRBV7-3 and TRBJ2-5; D is unresolved. V lost 5 bases to trimming and J lost 4 bases, with 14 bases between them. Looked up from germline, CDR1 is SGHTA and CDR2 is FQGTGA. This CDR3 spans 14 amino acids. The CDR3 loop is CASSHTFVLETQYF. The CDR3 bases are TGTGCCAGCAGCCATACCTTCGTTTTAGAGACCCAGTACTTC.

The genes are TRBV6-5 and TRBJ2-7; 15 bases map to TRBD2. Germline loops: CDR1 MNHEY, CDR2 SVGAGI. The junction had 2 bases not matched to a gene; V was cut back by 5 bases and J by 3 bases. The CDR3 has 15 amino acids. CDR3 in DNA: TGTGCCAGCAGTCGGACTAGCGGGAGGGTCTACGAGCAGTACTTC. It specifies CASSRTSGRVYEQYF.

There are a few counts of this clonotype. This chain links TRBV6-2 or TRBV6-3 with TRBJ1-5; no definite D call. Trimming cost V 4 bases and J 0 bases, with 13 bases left between them. The CDR3 runs 16 residues. Germline CDR1 and CDR2: MNHEY and SVGEGT. The CDR3 DNA sequence: TGTGCCAGCAGTTTAGGGTCGGCCGTTAGCAATCAGCCCCAGCATTTT. Amino acids: CASSLGSAVSNQPQHF.

This clonotype appeared many times. This chain uses TRBV20-1 with TRBJ2-4, with a possible D match to TRBD2 (6 bases). Germline V gene lookup returns CDR1 DFQATT and CDR2 SNEGSKA (reference sequence). Trimming took off 6 bases at V and 4 bases at J, with 16 bases between the two ends. The CDR3 spans 14 residues. CDR3 coding DNA: TGCAGTGCCGGGCCCCCGGGACTTAAAAACATTCAGTACTTC. Its translation: CSAGPPGLKNIQYF.

This clonotype has ten or more counts. V and J are TRBV5-1 and TRBJ2-2; 9 bases map to TRBD1. This CDR3 comprises 14 residues. The germline gives CDR1 SGHRS, CDR2 YFSETQ. Trimming took 4 bases from V and 6 from J; bases not matched to a gene: 4. The CDR3 coding sequence is TGCGCCAGCAGCACCCGGACAGGGGCCGGGGAGCTGTTTTTT. It encodes CASSTRTGAGELFF. The full variable domain, rest sourced from reference TRBV5-1 and TRBJ2-2, is KAGVTQTPRYLIKTRGQQVTLSCSPISGHRSVSWYQQTPGQGLQFLFEYFSETQRNKGNFPGRFSGRQFSNSRSEMNVSTLELGDSALYLCASSTRTGAGELFFGEGSRLTVL.

This clonotype was counted between two and nine times. The chain employs TRBV12-3 or TRBV12-4 and TRBJ2-1, with TRBD2 matching 15 bases. The CDR3 totals 18 residues. Trimming took 5 bases from V and 5 from J; bases not matched to a gene: 10. CDR3 amino acids: CASSPGLAGGWYHNEQFF. Written as DNA, the CDR3 is TGTGCCAGCAGTCCCGGACTAGCGGGGGGGTGGTATCACAATGAGCAGTTCTTC.

This clonotype has a count of ten or more. The chain combines TRBV12-3 or TRBV12-4 with TRBJ2-7; 9 bases are a match to TRBD1. The length of the CDR3 is 15 residues. The V and J ends lost 3 bases and 1 base, in that order; junction bases with no gene match: 4. CDR3 DNA sequence: TGTGCCAGCAGTTTCTGGGGACAGGGTTCCTACGAGCAGTACTTC. Amino acid sequence: CASSFWGQGSYEQYF.

The CDR3 region is CSARRGVQETQYF. In nucleotides, the CDR3 is TGCAGTGCTCGGCGGGGAGTCCAAGAGACCCAGTACTTC. The chain combines TRBV20-1 with TRBJ2-5; D is possibly TRBD2 (6 bases). Trimming pared 5 bases from V and 1 base from J, leaving 11 bases between. The CDR3 has 13 residues. The germline V gene has CDR1 DFQATT and CDR2 SNEGSKA (reference sequence).

This clonotype has only a few counts. The chain links TRBV11-3 to TRBJ2-5; D ambiguous. Germline CDR1 is SGHNT and CDR2 is YENEEA. Trimming took off 1 base at V and 1 base at J, with 10 bases between the two ends. The CDR3 covers 15 residues. The CDR3 DNA reads as TGTGCCAGCAGCTTAGTACAGAAGGCCCAAGAGACCCAGTACTTC. It is translated as CASSLVQKAQETQYF.